The T cell receptor (beta chain) under discussion was sequenced for a study of blood T cell repertoires in COVID-19. Study details: There were acute and convalescent COVID-19 samples, and they came from the United States, Italy and Spain. PBMCs, B-cell-depleted T cells, or T cells provided the cDNA or gDNA that made up the material.

Between the trimmed V and J ends, which lost 0 bases and 4 bases, there was a span of 9 bases. Germline loops: CDR1 SGHRS, CDR2 YFSETQ. The CDR3 is 14 residues long. Original processing notes: For nucleated cells, counts were estimated from reference gene primer amplification. TCRdb's table, derived via immunoSEQ multiplex PCR, lists solely in-frame clones and lacks some. V, J and clone size derive from that table, while D and trimming were established from the DNA sequence. This table holds some 80,000 clones, 80% to 90% found once. The sample consisted of peripheral blood. The chain links TRBV5-1 to TRBJ2-3; D uncertain. The receptor was isolated from a man in his fifties or sixties with COVID-19, enrolled during active disease. CDR3 protein: CASSLALGSDTQYF. The CDR3 DNA sequence: TGCGCCAGCAGCTTGGCCCTAGGTTCAGATACGCAGTATTTT. Complete variable domain (other parts from reference TRBV5-1 and TRBJ2-3): KAGVTQTPRYLIKTRGQQVTLSCSPISGHRSVSWYQQTPGQGLQFLFEYFSETQRNKGNFPGRFSGRQFSNSRSEMNVSTLELGDSALYLCASSLALGSDTQYFGPGTRLTVL.